This TCR beta chain comes out of a study of T-cell reconstitution after alpha-beta-depleted transplantation in children. Overall study findings and caveats: From surviving recipient T cells and thymic progenitors came the high day-60 TCRbeta diversity observed in some patients. About two months after transplant, alpha-beta T cells reportedly came from several hundred expanded graft clones. A year had passed since transplant, and T-cell counts and diversity by then came mostly from newly produced T cells.

This CDR3 spans 18 amino acids. Per the germline V gene, CDR1 is SGHDN and CDR2 is FVKESK. The V and J ends lost 4 bases and 6 bases, in that order; junction bases with no gene match: 15. Preparation of the TCRbeta library involved a method that used unique molecular identifiers. TCRdb reprocessed the PCR reads with MiXCR, giving one entry per CDR3 protein. Counted here are about 830,000 distinct CDR3 sequences, approximately 15% occurring once; the ten biggest clones make up just under 5%. With regard to this clonotype: As yet, its antigen is unknown.

This receptor was obtained from a male patient younger than 18 who had a stem cell transplant for acute lymphoblastic leukemia, so the T cells may come from the graft donor. The J gene is TRBJ2-2, the V gene TRBV14; 9 bases align to TRBD1. The specimen comprised PBMCs, mostly from graft donor cells, sampled 360 days after TCRalphabeta/CD19-depleted stem cell transplant. CDR3 DNA sequence: TGTGCCAGCAGCCCAGTCAAGATGTGGACAGGGGTTCCCGGGGAGCTGTTTTTT. Translation: CASSPVKMWTGVPGELFF.